The 2 T cell receptor beta chains below come from one sample, sequenced in a study of blood T cell repertoires in COVID-19. Assay used: immunoSEQ multiplex PCR; TCRdb lists only in-frame clones, some missing. The data show 200,000 to 250,000 clones, with 80% to 85% seen just once and about 5.6% held by the top ten. Material: peripheral blood. Receptors were obtained from a woman in her seventies with COVID-19, enrolled during active disease.

DNA for the CDR3: TGTGCCACCAGTGATCCGGCTAGCGCGGCCTACGAGCAGTACTTC. The encoded protein is CATSDPASAAYEQYF. The chain combines TRBV24-1 with TRBJ2-7, with a tentative D call TRBD2 (6 bases). Germline assignment: CDR1 KGHDR and CDR2 SFDVKD. This CDR3 is built from 15 residues. V shed 3 bases and J shed 2 bases, with 13 bases lying between them.

The chain uses TRBV6-5 and TRBJ1-1; the match to TRBD1 covers 8 bases. Germline CDR1 MNHEY, CDR2 SVGAGI. V was clipped by 6 bases and J by 4 bases; unmatched bases: 7. CDR3 length: 14 residues. The CDR3 DNA reads as TGTGCCAGCAGCGACAGGGGAAGGGGCACTGAAGCTTTCTTT. This encodes CASSDRGRGTEAFF.